One T cell receptor beta chain is described in this entry. Original methodology: Scientists estimated how many nucleated cells there were by amplifying reference gene primers. This table comes from immunoSEQ multiplex PCR, and its TCRdb copy is limited to in-frame clones, with some not included. The V and J calls and the clone size are those of that table, but D and trimming were determined from the DNA. In the table there are roughly 230,000 clones, roughly 80% of which are singletons. The CDR3 sequence is 16 residues long. The ends lost 6 bases at V and 7 bases at J; junction bases unmatched: 6. Germline V CDR1 and CDR2: KGHSH, LQKENI. The source of the sample is a study of blood T cell repertoires in COVID-19.

The chain employs TRBV18 and TRBJ2-1; 16 bases map to TRBD2. Sequenced sample: peripheral blood. This sequence originates from a woman aged 80 or over with acute or convalescent COVID-19. In DNA form, the CDR3 reads TGTGCCAGCTCGCCGGGACTAGCGGGAGGGAGGAATGAGCAGTTCTTC. Its protein is CASSPGLAGGRNEQFF.